These T cell receptor beta chains were read from a single sample in a study of T cells after yellow fever vaccination. TCRdb re-called the 5' RACE reads through MiXCR, storing one row per CDR3 protein. The sample contains about 60,000 distinct CDR3 sequences, roughly 6.9% of which appear only once. The sequenced sample was CD8+ T cells sorted from PBMCs, obtained on the day of the first yellow fever vaccination. The receptors come from a man aged 18-30 years who received the YFV17D yellow fever vaccine. Each CDR3 is given with its conserved first and last residue. A D gene is named only where the DNA matches it firmly. The listing skips clone size in some rows; elsewhere it reads once, few, many or a size class.

>TRBV4-1|15|TRBJ2-1|NA|NA
CASSPVAVSYNEQFF
TGCGCCAGCAGCCCCGTGGCGGTCTCCTACAATGAGCAGTTCTTC
>TRBV12-3/TRBV12-4|14|TRBJ2-3|few|NA
CASSLGGIQDTQYF
TGTGCCAGCAGTTTAGGGGGGATCCAAGATACGCAGTATTTT
>TRBV19|15|TRBJ1-2|few|TRBD1
CASRWGQGSSYGYTF
TGTGCCAGTAGATGGGGACAGGGTTCTAGCTATGGCTACACCTTC
>TRBV7-2|13|TRBJ1-5|many|NA
CASSLGNPIPQHF
TGTGCCAGCAGCTTAGGCAATCCAATCCCCCAGCATTTT
>TRBV9|18|TRBJ2-2|many|TRBD1
CASTGTGASRTVPGELFF
TGTGCCAGCACCGGGACAGGGGCCTCAAGGACCGTCCCCGGGGAGCTGTTTTTT
>TRBV7-8|15|TRBJ1-1|few|NA
CASSLFEGANTEAFF
TGTGCCAGCAGCTTATTTGAAGGAGCGAACACTGAAGCTTTCTTT
>TRBV6-5|14|TRBJ2-1|many|NA
CASRNHKPREGGFF
TGTGCCAGCAGAAACCATAAACCCAGGGAAGGCGGGTTCTTC
>TRBV7-2|15|TRBJ2-5|many|TRBD2
CASSFGLAGQETQYF
TGTGCCAGCAGCTTTGGACTAGCGGGGCAAGAGACCCAGTACTTC
>TRBV11-2|15|TRBJ2-3|many|TRBD2
CASSFGTSGTDTQYF
TGTGCCAGCAGCTTTGGAACTAGCGGCACAGATACGCAGTATTTT
>TRBV25-1|15|TRBJ2-3|many|NA
CASSSRRGAPDTQYF
TGTGCCAGCAGTAGTCGCCGTGGGGCGCCAGATACGCAGTATTTT
>TRBV6-5|11|TRBJ2-7|many|NA
CASGSLSEQYF
TGTGCCAGCGGTTCCCTATCCGAGCAGTACTTC
>TRBV11-2|18|TRBJ2-5|NA|TRBD1
CASSLLTGTGAGAETQYF
TGTGCCAGCAGCTTACTCACCGGGACAGGGGCGGGGGCAGAGACCCAGTACTTC
>TRBV6-2/TRBV6-3|12|TRBJ2-7|NA|NA
CASSGPILEQYF
TGTGCCAGCAGTGGACCCATACTCGAGCAGTACTTC
>TRBV4-1|16|TRBJ2-1|many|TRBD1
CASSQRQGSSYNEQFF
TGCGCCAGCAGCCAACGACAGGGAAGCTCCTACAATGAGCAGTTCTTC
>TRBV29-1|12|TRBJ1-5|many|NA
CSVEGGYQPQHF
TGCAGCGTTGAAGGGGGATATCAGCCCCAGCATTTT
>TRBV15|15|TRBJ2-5|NA|NA
CATSRATGILETQYF
TGTGCCACCAGCAGAGCCACCGGGATTCTGGAGACCCAGTACTTC
>TRBV20-1|14|TRBJ2-3|many|TRBD2
CSASEEAGSDTQYF
TGCAGTGCTAGCGAAGAAGCGGGGTCAGATACGCAGTATTTT
>TRBV4-3|16|TRBJ1-6|NA|TRBD1
CASSPGGSSYNSPLHF
TGCGCCAGCAGTCCAGGGGGAAGCTCCTATAATTCACCCCTCCACTTT
>TRBV5-6|18|TRBJ2-6|few|TRBD1
CASSLWDRVVPGANVLTF
TGTGCCAGCAGCCTCTGGGACAGGGTGGTGCCTGGGGCCAACGTCCTGACTTTC
>TRBV15|18|TRBJ2-6|NA|TRBD1
CATSRDRDRGNGANVLTF
TGTGCCACCAGCAGAGACCGGGACAGGGGGAATGGGGCCAACGTCCTGACTTTC
>TRBV6-2/TRBV6-3|15|TRBJ1-1|few|NA
CASSYGRSGDTEAFF
TGTGCCAGCAGTTACGGACGATCGGGGGACACTGAAGCTTTCTTT
>TRBV4-2|17|TRBJ2-3|few|TRBD1
CASSQGTGTGVSDTQYF
TGTGCCAGCAGCCAAGGCACGGGGACAGGGGTCTCAGATACGCAGTATTTT
>TRBV4-3|15|TRBJ2-2|few|NA
CASSQASQGAGELFF
TGCGCCAGCAGCCAAGCTTCCCAGGGCGCCGGGGAGCTGTTTTTT
>TRBV27|16|TRBJ1-4|NA|NA
CASSLDGGRTNEKLFF
TGTGCCAGCAGTTTAGACGGGGGACGAACTAATGAAAAACTGTTTTTT
>TRBV11-2|14|TRBJ2-3|NA|NA
CASSSREFPDTQYF
TGTGCCAGCAGCTCCCGGGAGTTCCCAGATACGCAGTATTTT
>TRBV4-3|14|TRBJ2-7|many|NA
CASSQDRSAYEQYF
TGCGCCAGCAGCCAAGATCGGAGCGCCTACGAGCAGTACTTC
>TRBV15|17|TRBJ2-3|many|NA
CATSRDLMQDSHGTQYF
TGTGCCACCAGCAGAGATCTGATGCAGGACTCACACGGGACGCAGTATTTT
>TRBV4-2|15|TRBJ2-3|NA|NA
CASSQDGGWRDTQYF
TGTGCCAGCAGCCAAGATGGCGGGTGGAGAGATACGCAGTATTTT
>TRBV11-1|16|TRBJ2-1|many|TRBD2
CASSLERGQPYNEQFF
TGTGCCAGCAGCTTAGAGCGGGGTCAGCCCTACAATGAGCAGTTCTTC
>TRBV4-1|16|TRBJ2-1|few|TRBD1
CASSQTRQGDYNEQFF
TGCGCCAGCAGCCAAACAAGACAGGGTGACTACAATGAGCAGTTCTTC
>TRBV7-9|13|TRBJ2-5|many|TRBD2
CASSSGLEGTQYF
TGTGCCAGCAGCTCGGGACTAGAAGGGACCCAGTACTTC
>TRBV11-2|16|TRBJ2-5|NA|TRBD1
CASQQSARGIMKAQYF
TGTGCCAGCCAGCAAAGTGCCAGGGGGATAATGAAGGCCCAGTACTTC
>TRBV29-1|13|TRBJ2-5|many|NA
CSANRPAQETQYF
TGCAGTGCCAATCGACCCGCCCAAGAGACCCAGTACTTC
>TRBV29-1|15|TRBJ2-5|many|NA
CSVEEGRSGEETQYF
TGCAGCGTTGAAGAAGGGAGGAGCGGTGAAGAGACCCAGTACTTC
>TRBV28|15|TRBJ2-5|NA|TRBD1
CASTQGTGSQETQYF
TGTGCCAGCACCCAGGGGACAGGGAGCCAAGAGACCCAGTACTTC
>TRBV4-1|16|TRBJ2-1|NA|TRBD2
CASSQDYGGGSTEQFF
TGCGCCAGCAGCCAAGATTACGGGGGGGGCAGCACTGAGCAGTTCTTC
>TRBV12-3/TRBV12-4|13|TRBJ1-5|few|NA
CASSPSSNQPQHF
TGTGCCAGCAGTCCCTCAAGCAATCAGCCCCAGCATTTT
>TRBV7-2|15|TRBJ2-1|many|TRBD2
CASSLGPSGGYEQFF
TGTGCCAGCAGCTTAGGGCCTAGCGGGGGGTATGAGCAGTTCTTC
>TRBV10-2|20|TRBJ2-2|many|TRBD2
CASRTGLAGVFLFTTGELFF
TGCGCCAGCAGGACCGGACTAGCCGGGGTATTTTTATTTACCACCGGGGAGCTGTTTTTT
>TRBV24-1|17|TRBJ2-2|NA|TRBD1
CATLIRDRVSVTGELFF
TGTGCCACCCTCATAAGGGACAGGGTGTCGGTCACCGGGGAGCTGTTTTTT
>TRBV7-9|14|TRBJ2-3|few|TRBD2
CASGHSGGTDTQYF
TGTGCCAGCGGACATAGCGGGGGCACAGATACGCAGTATTTT
>TRBV9|13|TRBJ2-7|NA|TRBD1
CASSPNRGNEQYF
TGTGCCAGCAGCCCTAACAGGGGGAACGAGCAGTACTTC
>TRBV4-2|12|TRBJ1-1|NA|NA
CASSQDLRWAFF
TGTGCCAGCAGCCAAGATCTCCGGTGGGCTTTCTTT
>TRBV27|13|TRBJ2-3|many|NA
CASSLRRTGEQYF
TGTGCCAGCAGTCTTCGGAGGACGGGGGAGCAGTATTTT
>TRBV24-1|14|TRBJ2-3|NA|NA
CATSSGRREDTQYF
TGTGCCACCAGTTCAGGGAGGAGGGAAGATACGCAGTATTTT
>TRBV19|15|TRBJ2-5|NA|NA
CASSIGTNPSETQYF
TGTGCCAGTAGTATAGGGACTAATCCCTCGGAGACCCAGTACTTC
>TRBV7-2|16|TRBJ2-3|few|NA
CASSLGFTSITDTQYF
TGTGCCAGCAGCTTAGGCTTCACTAGTATTACAGATACGCAGTATTTT
>TRBV20-1|20|TRBJ2-2|few|TRBD2
CSARDLGGTSGGAETGELFF
TGCAGTGCTAGAGATCTCGGCGGGACTAGCGGGGGGGCAGAAACCGGGGAGCTGTTTTTT
>TRBV11-2|13|TRBJ2-3|many|TRBD2
CASSLGTRTSEYF
TGTGCCAGCAGCTTAGGGACTCGGACTAGCGAGTATTTT
>TRBV7-3|13|TRBJ1-1|many|NA
CASSLPGYTEAFF
TGTGCCAGCAGCTTACCTGGGTACACTGAAGCTTTCTTT
>TRBV4-1|16|TRBJ2-5|NA|NA
CASSQAVQAYQETQYF
TGCGCCAGCAGCCAAGCGGTACAGGCCTACCAAGAGACCCAGTACTTC
>TRBV4-1|16|TRBJ2-3|many|NA
CASSQERAPAKDTQYF
TGCGCCAGCAGCCAAGAAAGGGCCCCCGCGAAAGATACGCAGTATTTT
>TRBV4-1|14|TRBJ2-5|few|NA
CASSQVGGGETQYF
TGCGCCAGCAGCCAAGTAGGGGGTGGGGAGACCCAGTACTTC
>TRBV28|14|TRBJ1-2|NA|TRBD1
CASRRTGDRYGYTF
TGTGCCAGCAGAAGGACAGGGGATCGCTATGGCTACACCTTC
>TRBV9|15|TRBJ2-1|many|NA
CASSVDGGPYNEQFF
TGTGCCAGCAGCGTAGACGGGGGACCCTACAATGAGCAGTTCTTC
>TRBV6-5|13|TRBJ2-3|NA|NA
CASQAGFTDTQYF
TGTGCCAGCCAGGCCGGATTCACAGATACGCAGTATTTT
>TRBV5-1|14|TRBJ2-7|few|TRBD1
CASSPGTGSYEQYF
TGCGCCAGCAGCCCTGGGACAGGATCCTACGAGCAGTACTTC
>TRBV4-2|17|TRBJ1-6|NA|NA
CASSQGGSTGRLAALHF
TGTGCCAGCAGCCAAGGTGGTTCCACAGGGCGACTCGCCGCCCTCCACTTT
>TRBV12-3/TRBV12-4|15|TRBJ2-1|many|TRBD1
CASRHRGPNSNEQFF
TGTGCCAGCAGGCACAGGGGGCCTAATTCCAATGAGCAGTTCTTC
>TRBV3-1|17|TRBJ2-7|NA|NA
CASSQDSVGETDYEQYF
TGTGCCTCCAGCCAAGATTCTGTCGGCGAGACTGATTACGAGCAGTACTTC